This paragraph reports one T cell receptor beta chain. The protocol was immunoSEQ multiplex PCR, while the TCRdb copy is restricted to in-frame clones and leaves out a portion. The data contain a few million clones, just under 95% of them singletons. The data were taken from a study of shared clonotypes between healthy human individuals. The source material was naive CD4+ T cells from PBMCs. Subset of the sample: CD45RA+ positively selected. The sequence was obtained from a young man in good health. Some clones in this sample may be carry-over from other donors' samples.

CDR3 in amino acids: CASSLGRGRDSGNTIYF. The CDR3 nucleotides are TGTGCCAGCAGCTTGGGCAGGGGGCGTGACTCTGGAAACACCATATATTTT. This sequence joins TRBV7-6 and TRBJ1-3; 8 nucleotides align to TRBD1. The CDR3 spans 17 residues. Germline V CDR1 and CDR2: SGHVS, FNYEAQ. The junction had 7 bases not matched to a gene; V was cut back by 3 bases and J by 0 bases.